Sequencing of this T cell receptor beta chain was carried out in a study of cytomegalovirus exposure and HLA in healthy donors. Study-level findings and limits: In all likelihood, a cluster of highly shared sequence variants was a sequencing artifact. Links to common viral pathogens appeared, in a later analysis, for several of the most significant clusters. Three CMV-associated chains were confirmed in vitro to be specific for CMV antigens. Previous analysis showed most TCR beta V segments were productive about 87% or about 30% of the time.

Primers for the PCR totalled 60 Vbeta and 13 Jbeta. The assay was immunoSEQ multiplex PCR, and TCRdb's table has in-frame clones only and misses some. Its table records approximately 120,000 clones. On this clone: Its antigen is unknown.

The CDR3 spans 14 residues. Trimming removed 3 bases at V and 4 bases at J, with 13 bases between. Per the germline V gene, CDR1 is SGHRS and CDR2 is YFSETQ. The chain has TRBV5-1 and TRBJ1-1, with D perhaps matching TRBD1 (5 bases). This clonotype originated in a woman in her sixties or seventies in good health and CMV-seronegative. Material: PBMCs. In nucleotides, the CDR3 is TGCGCCAGCAGCTCCGCGGGGCGGATCACTGAAGCTTTCTTT. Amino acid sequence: CASSSAGRITEAFF.